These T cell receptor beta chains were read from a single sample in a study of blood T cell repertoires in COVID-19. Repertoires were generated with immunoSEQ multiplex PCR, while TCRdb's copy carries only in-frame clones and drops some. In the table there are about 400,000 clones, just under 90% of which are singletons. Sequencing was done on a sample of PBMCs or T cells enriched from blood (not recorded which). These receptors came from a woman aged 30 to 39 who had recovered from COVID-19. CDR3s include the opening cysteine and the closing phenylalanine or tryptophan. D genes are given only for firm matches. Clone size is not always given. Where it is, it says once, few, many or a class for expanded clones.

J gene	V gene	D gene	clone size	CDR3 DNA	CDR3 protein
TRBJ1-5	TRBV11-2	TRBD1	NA	TGTGCCAGCAGCTTAGGGGACAGGGGAAGGAATCAGCCCCAGCATTTT	CASSLGDRGRNQPQHF
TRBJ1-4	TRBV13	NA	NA	TGTGCCAGCAGCTCGGGGGAAGAAACTAATGAAAAACTGTTTTTT	CASSSGEETNEKLFF
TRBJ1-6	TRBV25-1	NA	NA	TGTGCCAGCAGTGAATATGAGTCACCCCTCCACTTT	CASSEYESPLHF
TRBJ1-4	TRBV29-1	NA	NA	TGCAGCGTTGCCCGACAGCTTAATGAAAAACTGTTTTTT	CSVARQLNEKLFF
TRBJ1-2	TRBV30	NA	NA	TGTGCCTGGAGGGACAAGGGCGCGACCTTCTATGGCTACACCTTC	CAWRDKGATFYGYTF
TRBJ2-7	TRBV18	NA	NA	TGTGCCAGCTCTCCCCGCAGCGGAAATACCTACGAGCAGTACTTC	CASSPRSGNTYEQYF
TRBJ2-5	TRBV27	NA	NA	TGTGCCAGCAGCTTAGAGGGTGCGCAGACCCAGTACTTC	CASSLEGAQTQYF
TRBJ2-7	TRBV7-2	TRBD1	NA	TGTGCCGGCAGCTACGATCCCGGGACAGGGAGAGGGGAGCAGTACTTC	CAGSYDPGTGRGEQYF
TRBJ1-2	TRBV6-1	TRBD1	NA	TGTGCCAGCAGTGAAGCGCTGACAGGGACCTATGGCTACACCTTC	CASSEALTGTYGYTF
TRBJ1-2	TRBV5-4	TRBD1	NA	TGTGCCAGCAGCCCGCCGGGACAGGGTAACTATGGCTACACCTTC	CASSPPGQGNYGYTF
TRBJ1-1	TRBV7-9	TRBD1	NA	TGTGCCAGCAGCCCTCCAGGGGGCACTGAAGCTTTCTTT	CASSPPGGTEAFF
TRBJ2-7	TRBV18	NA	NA	TGTGCCAGCTCCCCCGACAGGAACACCTACGAGCAGTACTTC	CASSPDRNTYEQYF
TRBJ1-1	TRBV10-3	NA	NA	TGTGCCATCAAGAGCAGGGAAATCGGAACTGATGTGACTGAAGCTTTCTTT	CAIKSREIGTDVTEAFF
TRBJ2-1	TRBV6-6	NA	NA	TGTGCCAGCAGTTACGACTTCAGCTCCTACAATGAGCAGTTCTTC	CASSYDFSSYNEQFF
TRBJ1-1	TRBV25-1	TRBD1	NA	TGTGCCAGCAGTGAATCCCCGGGACAGGGTGTGAACACTGAAGCTTTCTTT	CASSESPGQGVNTEAFF
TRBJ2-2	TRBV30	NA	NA	TGTGCCTGGAGTGTATTTGGACAGCCCTTGGGCGGGGAGCTGTTTTTT	CAWSVFGQPLGGELFF
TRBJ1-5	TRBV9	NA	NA	TGTGCCAGCAGCGGGGGCGTCGGGCGACAGCCCCAGCATTTT	CASSGGVGRQPQHF
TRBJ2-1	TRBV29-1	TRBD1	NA	TGCAGCGTCGCCCACAGGGGTGGTCATCGTGAGCAGTTCTTC	CSVAHRGGHREQFF
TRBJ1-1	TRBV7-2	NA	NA	TGTGCCAGCAGCTTAGGACCCGCGGTGACTGAAGCTTTCTTT	CASSLGPAVTEAFF
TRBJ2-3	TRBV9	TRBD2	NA	TGTGCCAGCAGCGTAGAGGGAGGGCGGGGAGATACGCAGTATTTT	CASSVEGGRGDTQYF
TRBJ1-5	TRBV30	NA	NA	TGTGCCTGGAGTGTTCAGGTCGATCAGCCCCAGCATTTT	CAWSVQVDQPQHF
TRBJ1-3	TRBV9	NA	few	TGTGCCAGCAGCGTAGGGCCAGGATTCGGAAACACCATATATTTT	CASSVGPGFGNTIYF
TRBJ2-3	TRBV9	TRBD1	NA	TGTGCCAGCAGCGCCTCCGGGACAGGGCTCACAGATACGCAGTATTTT	CASSASGTGLTDTQYF
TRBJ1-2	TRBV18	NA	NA	TGTGCCAGCTCAAAGACGACCGGACAGTACTATGGCTACACCTTC	CASSKTTGQYYGYTF
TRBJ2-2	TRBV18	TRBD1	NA	TGTGCCAGCTCACCCCAGGGACAGACCGGGGAGCTGTTTTTT	CASSPQGQTGELFF